The 16 T cell receptor beta chains below all came from one sample that was sequenced in a study of blood T cell repertoires in COVID-19. The table came from immunoSEQ multiplex PCR; TCRdb's copy has only in-frame clones and leaves some out. The data contain some 260,000 clones, 75% to 90% of them singletons. Source material: PBMCs or T cells enriched from blood (not recorded which). The receptor source for this set is a man aged 35 to 55 who had recovered from COVID-19.

This rearrangement joins TRBV5-8 to TRBJ2-1; TRBD2 is a possible D gene (5 bases). The CDR3 is made up of 15 amino acids. Trimming pared 0 bases from V and 1 base from J, leaving 8 bases between. CDR1 and CDR2 (germline): SGHTS, YDEGEE. CDR3 nucleotides: TGTGCCAGCAGCTTGGATGAGGGTTCCTACAATGAGCAGTTCTTC. This gives the protein CASSLDEGSYNEQFF.

The chain has TRBV28 and TRBJ2-3, with 11 bases aligning to TRBD2. The V and J ends lost 4 bases and 0 bases, in that order; junction bases with no gene match: 6. The CDR3 covers 17 residues. The germline V gene has CDR1 MDHEN and CDR2 SYDVKM. The CDR3 nucleotides are TGTGCCAGCAGTTCTTCTGGGACTAGCGGAAGCACAGATACGCAGTATTTT. Translating gives CASSSSGTSGSTDTQYF.

The rearrangement uses TRBV28 and TRBJ2-7; 13 bases match TRBD2. The CDR3 loop spans 15 amino acids. Germline V gene data show CDR1 as MDHEN and CDR2 as SYDVKM. Germline trimming cut 6 bases from V and 1 base from J; bases unmatched to any gene: 3. This chain's CDR3 is CASSPGLAGSYEQYF. The CDR3 DNA sequence: TGTGCCAGCAGCCCGGGACTAGCGGGATCCTACGAGCAGTACTTC.

J is TRBJ2-7 and V is TRBV29-1, with 7 bases aligning to TRBD1. V lost 0 bases, J lost 6 bases, and 8 bases stayed unmatched. The germline CDR1 and CDR2 sequences are SQVTM and ANQGSEA. The CDR3 runs to 14 residues. The CDR3 is CSVEDTGQTLEQYF. The CDR3 coding sequence is TGCAGCGTTGAAGATACGGGACAGACCCTCGAGCAGTACTTC.

This chain connects TRBV10-3 to TRBJ2-5; D remains unclear. Trimming pared 8 bases from V and 3 bases from J, leaving 10 bases between. CDR1 ENHRY and CDR2 SYGVKD come from the germline V gene. CDR3 length equals 12 residues. CDR3 region: CAIGSGEETQYF. The CDR3, as DNA: TGTGCCATCGGATCCGGAGAAGAGACCCAGTACTTC.

This clone was picked up a small number of times. This chain joins TRBV7-8 and TRBJ1-2, with D unclear. V was trimmed by 3 bases and J by 3 bases, leaving 11 bases between them. This CDR3 comprises 14 residues. Germline V gene data show CDR1 as SGHVS and CDR2 as FQNEAQ. In nucleotides, the CDR3 is TGTGCCAGCAGCTTTCGTCCCGTCTACTATGGCTACACCTTC. Residues: CASSFRPVYYGYTF.

The V call is TRBV11-2, the J call TRBJ1-4; the match to TRBD1 covers 10 bases. Germline trimming cut 5 bases from V and 4 bases from J; bases unmatched to any gene: 4. The CDR3 is 15 amino acids. Germline values: CDR1 SGHAT, CDR2 FQNNGV. The CDR3 region is CASSPWTGGNEKLFF. The CDR3, as DNA: TGTGCCAGCAGCCCTTGGACAGGGGGTAATGAAAAACTGTTTTTT.

This clone is a singleton in its sample. The chain carries TRBV10-3 and TRBJ2-2; D might be TRBD1 (5 bases). Germline lookup yields CDR1 ENHRY and CDR2 SYGVKD. The germline V and J ends were trimmed by 2 bases and 6 bases, with 7 bases remaining between them. The CDR3 covers 13 residues. The CDR3 here is CAISEGAAGELFF. The CDR3 nucleotides read TGTGCCATCAGTGAGGGGGCGGCCGGGGAGCTGTTTTTT.

The DNA for the CDR3 is TGTGCCAGCAGTATGCGGCAGAATACCGATACGCAGTATTTT. Protein product: CASSMRQNTDTQYF. J is TRBJ2-3 and V is TRBV27; D is unresolved. V was clipped by 5 bases and J by 6 bases, with 15 bases between them. The germline gives CDR1 MNHEY, CDR2 SMNVEV (reference sequence). The CDR3 spans 14 residues.

The chain links TRBV27 to TRBJ2-3; possible D gene TRBD1, 5 bases. Trimming cost V 4 bases and J 5 bases, with 16 bases left between them. The CDR3 is 15 residues long. CDR1 is MNHEY and CDR2 is SMNVEV in the germline V gene (reference sequence). CDR3 residues: CASSYRPDSQDTQYF. The CDR3 DNA reads TGTGCCAGCAGTTATCGCCCCGACAGCCAAGATACGCAGTATTTT.

CDR3 coding DNA: TGTGCCTGGAGTCCAAGACTAGCGGGGGCCCTAGATACGCAGTATTTT. It encodes CAWSPRLAGALDTQYF. V usage is TRBV30 and J usage is TRBJ2-3, with 12 nucleotides matching TRBD2. This CDR3 spans 16 amino acids. V dropped 2 bases and J dropped 5; count of bases not matched to a gene: 8. Germline V gene data show CDR1 as GTSNPN and CDR2 as SVGIG (reference sequence).

The chain has TRBV4-2 and TRBJ1-2; a weak D match, TRBD1 (5 bases). Trimming pared 1 base from V and 0 bases from J, leaving 12 bases between. Germline CDR1 and CDR2: LGHNA and YNFKEQ. This CDR3 region has 16 residues. The CDR3 reads CASSQVGPGTNYGYTF. The CDR3 nucleotides are TGTGCCAGCAGCCAAGTAGGTCCAGGGACTAACTATGGCTACACCTTC.

The chain joins TRBV2 to TRBJ2-3, with 8 bases lining up with TRBD2. CDR1 and CDR2 (germline): SNHLY, FYNNEI. V shed 7 bases, J shed 2 bases, and the junction held 17 bases outside the gene matches. The CDR3 loop spans 18 amino acids. DNA for the CDR3: TGTGCCAGCACGGGGGGGTGGAGGATGGACCACCACACAGATACGCAGTATTTT. Protein: CASTGGWRMDHHTDTQYF.

V gene TRBV4-2 combines with J gene TRBJ2-3, with 10 bases lining up with TRBD2. This CDR3 contains 17 residues. The ends lost 1 base at V and 5 bases at J; junction bases unmatched: 9. From germline, CDR1 is LGHNA and CDR2 YNFKEQ. Written as DNA, the CDR3 is TGTGCCAGCAGCCAAGTTCTAGCGGGGGTGCGGGTAGATACGCAGTATTTT. Translation: CASSQVLAGVRVDTQYF.

Here the CDR3 reads CASSLGVSGGQETQYF. CDR3 nucleotide sequence: TGCGCCAGCAGCTTGGGTGTTAGCGGGGGACAAGAGACCCAGTACTTC. J is TRBJ2-5 and V is TRBV5-1; 9 bases are shared with TRBD2. Looked up from germline, CDR1 is SGHRS and CDR2 is YFSETQ. Germline trimming cut 0 bases from V and 2 bases from J; bases unmatched to any gene: 5. This CDR3 spans 16 amino acids.

This chain joins TRBV30 and TRBJ1-2, with 8 bases aligning to TRBD1. With 4 bases clipped from V and 7 bases from J, the junction kept 14 bases outside the gene matches. Germline CDR1 GTSNPN, CDR2 SVGIG (reference sequence). The CDR3 extends over 15 amino acids. The CDR3 coding sequence is TGTGCCTGGAAATCCCCGGCCAGGGGGCCTAGTGGCTACACCTTC. It yields the protein CAWKSPARGPSGYTF.